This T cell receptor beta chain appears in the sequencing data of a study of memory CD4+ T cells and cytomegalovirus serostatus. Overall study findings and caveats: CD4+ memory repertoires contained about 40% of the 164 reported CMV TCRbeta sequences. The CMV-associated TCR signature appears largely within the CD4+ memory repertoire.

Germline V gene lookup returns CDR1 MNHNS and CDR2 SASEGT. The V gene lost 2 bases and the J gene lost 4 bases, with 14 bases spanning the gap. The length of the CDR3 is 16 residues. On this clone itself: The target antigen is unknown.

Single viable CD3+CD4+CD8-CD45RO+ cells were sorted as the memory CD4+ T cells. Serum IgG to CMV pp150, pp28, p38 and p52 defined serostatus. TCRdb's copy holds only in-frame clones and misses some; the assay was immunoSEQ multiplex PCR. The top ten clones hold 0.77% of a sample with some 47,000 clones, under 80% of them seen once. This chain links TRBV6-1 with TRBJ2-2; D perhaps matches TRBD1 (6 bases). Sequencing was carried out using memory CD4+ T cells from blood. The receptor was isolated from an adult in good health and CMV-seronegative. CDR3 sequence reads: CASSERNRDFTGELFF. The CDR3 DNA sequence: TGTGCCAGCAGTGAAAGGAACAGGGATTTCACCGGGGAGCTGTTTTTT.